These 32 T cell receptor beta chains originate from one sample sequenced in a study of blood T cell repertoires in COVID-19. Generated by immunoSEQ multiplex PCR, the TCRdb table keeps only in-frame clones and is missing some. The table shows over 150,000 clones, with 83% occurring only once. The sample comprised peripheral blood. The receptors derive from a woman between 70 and 85 years old with COVID-19, enrolled during active disease.

The chain links TRBV5-5 to TRBJ1-4; D possibly corresponds to TRBD1 (6 bases). V was trimmed by 4 bases and J by 10 bases, leaving 14 bases between them. There are 13 residues in the CDR3. The germline gives CDR1 SGHKS, CDR2 YYEKEE (reference sequence). CDR3 bases: TGTGCCAGCAGCGCCACAGGGTTAGGAAAACTGTTTTTT. It is translated as CASSATGLGKLFF.

The rearrangement joins TRBV9 to TRBJ2-7; 7 bases are a match to TRBD2. CDR1 is SGDLS and CDR2 is YYNGEE in the germline V gene. The CDR3 runs 16 residues. The junction had 10 bases not matched to a gene; V was cut back by 4 bases and J by 0 bases. For the CDR3, the DNA is TGTGCCAGCAGCCCCCCCAGCGGGGTAAGCTCCTACGAGCAGTACTTC. It codes for CASSPPSGVSSYEQYF.

A few counts support this clone. The DNA for the CDR3 is TGTGCCACCCTCCGAATCCAGGGGGCGCGTGGCTACACCTTC. As protein: CATLRIQGARGYTF. V and J are TRBV28 and TRBJ1-2; 8 bases line up with TRBD1. The junction had 14 bases not matched to a gene; V was cut back by 10 bases and J by 7 bases. The CDR3 extends over 14 amino acids. The germline gives CDR1 MDHEN, CDR2 SYDVKM.

The gene calls are TRBV12-2 and TRBJ2-7; the table calls TRBD1, which could not be checked here. TRBV12-2 is deemed a pseudogene. The CDR3 sequence is 14 residues long. In DNA form, the CDR3 reads TGTGCAAGTCGCCCCGGGACAGGGCCCTACGAGCAGTACTTC. Translation: CASRPGTGPYEQYF.

The genes are TRBV12-3 or TRBV12-4 and TRBJ2-7; 7 positions agree with TRBD2. The CDR3 extends over 13 amino acids. The J segment lost 0 bases and the V segment lost 4 bases, leaving 0 bases of the junction unmatched. CDR3 in amino acids: CASSSGGSYEQYF. DNA of the CDR3: TGTGCCAGCAGTTCGGGGGGCTCCTACGAGCAGTACTTC.

The chain joins TRBV27 to TRBJ2-7; TRBD2 matches at 11 bases. Per germline, CDR1 MNHEY and CDR2 SMNVEV (reference sequence). V was clipped by 6 bases and J by 4 bases; unmatched bases: 8. The CDR3 totals 15 residues. The DNA of the CDR3 is TGTGCCAGCAGCAAACACGGGACTAGCGGATACGAGCAGTACTTC. Its translation: CASSKHGTSGYEQYF.

The rearrangement uses TRBV5-1 and TRBJ1-1; TRBD1 is a possible D gene (5 bases). V was cut by 5 bases and J by 4 bases, with 9 bases left in between. The CDR3 has 12 amino acids. Germline CDR1 and CDR2: SGHRS and YFSETQ. The DNA of the CDR3 is TGCGCCAGCAGTACGGGGGGCACTGAAGCTTTCTTT. Protein: CASSTGGTEAFF.

The chain is built from TRBV6-2 or TRBV6-3 and TRBJ1-1; D is undetermined. Per germline, CDR1 MNHEY and CDR2 SVGEGT. V was cut by 4 bases and J by 0 bases, with 9 bases left in between. This CDR3 region has 14 residues. The CDR3 spells CASSFSQVNTEAFF. CDR3 in DNA: TGTGCCAGCAGTTTTTCTCAGGTGAACACTGAAGCTTTCTTT.

The rearrangement uses TRBV9 and TRBJ2-1; possibly TRBD2 for D (6 bases). Trimming left V 0 bases short and J 3 bases short, with 13 bases between. Germline lookup yields CDR1 SGDLS and CDR2 YYNGEE. The CDR3 spans 16 residues. The CDR3 loop reads CASSVDGGKHYNEQFF. DNA for the CDR3: TGTGCCAGCAGCGTAGACGGCGGGAAGCACTACAATGAGCAGTTCTTC. The full variable domain, with the rest looked up from reference TRBV9 and TRBJ2-1, is DSGVTQTPKHLITATGQRVTLRCSPRSGDLSVYWYQQSLDQGLQFLIQYYNGEERAKGNILERFSAQQFPDLHSELNLSSLELGDSALYFCASSVDGGKHYNEQFFGPGTRLTVL.

The chain employs TRBV19 and TRBJ2-1, with 7 nucleotides matching TRBD1. V trimming: 5 bases; J trimming: 4 bases; junction bases outside the gene matches: 5. This CDR3 spans 14 amino acids. Germline loops: CDR1 LNHDA, CDR2 SQIVND (reference sequence). The CDR3 region is CASSPGQRYNEQFF. CDR3 nucleotide sequence: TGTGCCAGTAGTCCGGGACAGCGGTACAATGAGCAGTTCTTC.

V gene TRBV5-1 combines with J gene TRBJ2-7; tentatively, D is TRBD1 (6 bases). Trimming shortened V by 1 base and J by 1 base, and 12 bases separated the two germline ends. Germline-derived CDR1 and CDR2 are SGHRS and YFSETQ. The CDR3 length is 15 residues. DNA for the CDR3: TGCGCCAGCAGCTTGACCGGGACACCATCCTACGAGCAGTACTTC. This gives the protein CASSLTGTPSYEQYF.

The CDR3 region is CASSQVYLAAYEQYF. CDR3 nucleotides: TGCGCCAGCAGCCAAGTATACCTAGCGGCTTACGAGCAGTACTTC. The V gene is TRBV4-3, the J gene TRBJ2-7; 7 bases are shared with TRBD2. CDR3 length: 15 residues. Germline V lookup: CDR1 LGHNA, CDR2 YSLEER. V shed 1 base and J 4 bases; nucleotides not matched to a gene: 7.

The CDR3 protein is CASSSVITGELFF. The CDR3 DNA is TGTGCCAGCAGTTCCGTAATCACCGGGGAGCTGTTTTTT. The J gene is TRBJ2-2, the V gene TRBV6-2 or TRBV6-3, with D unresolved. Trimming took off 4 bases at V and 4 bases at J, with 7 bases between the two ends. Germline-derived CDR1 and CDR2 are MNHEY and SVGEGT. This CDR3 region has 13 residues.

The chain couples TRBV7-9 to TRBJ1-1; TRBD1 matches 7 bases. The CDR3 is 13 residues long. Losses at the gene ends were 2 bases for V and 7 bases for J; bases not matched to a gene: 4. Per germline, CDR1 SEHNR and CDR2 FQNEAQ (reference sequence). The CDR3 here is CASSLFGTVEAFF. CDR3 DNA: TGTGCCAGCAGCTTATTCGGGACAGTTGAAGCTTTCTTT.

The chain recombines TRBV19 with TRBJ2-7, with 8 positions matching TRBD1. Germline V gene sequence: CDR1 LNHDA, CDR2 SQIVND (reference sequence). V lost 5 bases and J lost 4; bases outside the gene matches: 16. The CDR3 length is 17 residues. CDR3 bases: TGTGCCAGTAGTGCCATTGTGTCCAGGACAGGGAGTTACGAGCAGTACTTC. This translates into CASSAIVSRTGSYEQYF.

The V gene is TRBV18, the J gene TRBJ1-3; 7 bases agree with TRBD1. The germline CDR1 and CDR2 sequences are KGHSH and LQKENI. The CDR3 length is 15 residues. The ends lost 8 bases at V and 0 bases at J; junction bases unmatched: 7. CDR3 protein: CASLTDRLSGNTIYF. The CDR3 coding sequence is TGTGCCAGCCTTACGGACAGGCTCTCTGGAAACACCATATATTTT.

The chain couples TRBV7-9 to TRBJ2-4, with 9 bases fitting TRBD1. J lost 2 bases, V lost 5 bases, and 4 bases had no gene match. The CDR3 is 15 amino acids. Germline CDR1 and CDR2: SEHNR and FQNEAQ (reference sequence). The CDR3 region has the DNA TGTGCCAGCAGCCCGACAGGGGGGACCAAAAACATTCAGTACTTC. Residues: CASSPTGGTKNIQYF.

This clone was recorded a few times. The chain joins TRBV7-9 to TRBJ1-1, with a tentative D call TRBD1 (5 bases). This CDR3 has 15 amino acids. The V and J ends lost 4 bases and 4 bases respectively, with 16 bases between them. The germline CDR1 and CDR2 sequences are SEHNR and FQNEAQ (reference sequence). CDR3 in amino acids: CASSSGFSGGTEAFF. For the CDR3, the DNA is TGTGCCAGCAGCTCAGGGTTTTCGGGGGGCACTGAAGCTTTCTTT.

The rearrangement links TRBV5-1 to TRBJ1-1; 7 bases match TRBD1. Germline CDR1 reads SGHRS; CDR2 reads YFSETQ. This CDR3 has 17 amino acids. With V trimmed by 0 bases and J by 1 base, 9 bases remained unmatched. The chain's CDR3 is CASSLEKWYRGNTEAFF. CDR3 coding DNA: TGCGCCAGCAGCTTGGAAAAGTGGTACAGGGGGAACACTGAAGCTTTCTTT.

This rearrangement joins TRBV9 to TRBJ2-5; the D gene is possibly TRBD1 (6 bases). CDR1 and CDR2 (germline): SGDLS, YYNGEE. The CDR3 has 13 residues. V lost 7 bases to trimming and J lost 2 bases, with 12 bases between them. For the CDR3, the DNA is TGTGCCAGCGGACAGTTGGCTCAAGAGACCCAGTACTTC. Protein product: CASGQLAQETQYF. Using reference TRBV9 and TRBJ2-5 for the parts outside the CDR3, the full variable domain is DSGVTQTPKHLITATGQRVTLRCSPRSGDLSVYWYQQSLDQGLQFLIQYYNGEERAKGNILERFSAQQFPDLHSELNLSSLELGDSALYFCASGQLAQETQYFGPGTRLLVL.

The chain joins TRBV19 to TRBJ1-5; 9 bases align to TRBD1. This CDR3 comprises 16 residues. Germline V gene sequence: CDR1 LNHDA, CDR2 SQIVND (reference sequence). V was pared by 6 bases and J by 4 bases, with 10 bases of the junction left unmatched. Here the CDR3 DNA reads TGTGCCAGTAGCGGCCGGGACAGGGATGGGAATCAGCCCCAGCATTTT. Encoded protein: CASSGRDRDGNQPQHF.

This chain links TRBV5-3 with TRBJ2-7; possibly TRBD2 for D (5 bases). TRBV5-3 is annotated as an ORF whose role is uncertain. This CDR3 has 14 residues. Trimming left V 2 bases short and J 5 bases short, with 14 bases between. DNA for the CDR3: TGTGCCAGAAGCTTTGGAAACGGGGTGAACGAGCAGTACTTC. The encoded protein is CARSFGNGVNEQYF.

The V call is TRBV7-9, the J call TRBJ2-7, with 10 bases that match TRBD1. Germline V CDR1 and CDR2: SEHNR, FQNEAQ (reference sequence). J lost 13 bases, V lost 5 bases, and 14 bases had no gene match. The CDR3 is 14 amino acids. Written as DNA, the CDR3 is TGTGCCAGCAGCAAGCAACAGGACAGGGGGACCCCCTACTTC. Translation gives CASSKQQDRGTPYF.

The rearrangement joins TRBV10-1 to TRBJ2-1; the match to TRBD2 covers 12 bases. In germline, CDR1 is WNHNN, CDR2 SYGVQD (reference sequence). The CDR3 covers 15 residues. Trimming took 3 bases from V and 10 from J; bases not matched to a gene: 7. The CDR3 bases are TGCGCCAGCAGTGATAGTCCTAGCGGGAGGGCCGAGCAGTTCTTC. This codes for CASSDSPSGRAEQFF.

With regard to this clone: This may come from a read error, since a much larger clone is one base off. The same CDR3 is also encoded by other DNA sequences in this sample. The V call is TRBV4-3, the J call TRBJ2-2; TRBD2 matches at 10 bases. The V segment lost 1 base and the J segment 3 bases; nucleotides outside the gene matches: 14. The CDR3 is made up of 20 amino acids. Germline CDR1 and CDR2: LGHNA and YSLEER. The CDR3 sequence is CASSQAGTGTSELYTGELFF. In DNA form, the CDR3 reads TGCGCCAGCAGCCAAGCAGGCACCGGGACTAGCGAGCTTTACACCGGGGAGCTGTTTTTT.

The chain couples TRBV7-9 to TRBJ1-4; D uncertain. The CDR3 length is 14 residues. Trimming removed 3 bases from V and 3 bases from J, with 8 bases in between. Germline V gene data show CDR1 as SEHNR and CDR2 as FQNEAQ (reference sequence). The CDR3, as DNA: TGTGCCAGCAGCTTTCCGGGGTCTAATGAAAAACTGTTTTTT. Amino acid sequence: CASSFPGSNEKLFF. Filled out from reference TRBV7-9 and TRBJ1-4, the complete variable domain reads DTGVSQNPRHKITKRGQNVTFRCDPISEHNRLYWYRQTLGQGPEFLTYFQNEAQLEKSRLLSDRFSAERPKGSFSTLEIQRTEQGDSAMYLCASSFPGSNEKLFFGSGTQLSVL.

The chain employs TRBV24-1 and TRBJ2-1; 8 bases line up with TRBD2. V gave up 2 bases and J gave up 6 bases; unmatched junction bases: 8. The CDR3 is 16 amino acids. CDR1 KGHDR and CDR2 SFDVKD come from the germline V gene. CDR3 sequence (DNA): TGTGCCACCAGTGATTCTCGTGGACTAGCTTTCAATGAGCAGTTCTTC. It codes for CATSDSRGLAFNEQFF.

The CDR3, as DNA: TGTGCCAGCAGCTTAGACCCTAGCGGCGAGCAGTACTTC. The encoded protein is CASSLDPSGEQYF. The gene calls are TRBV11-2 and TRBJ2-7, with 7 bases lining up with TRBD2. The CDR3 runs to 13 residues. V shed 0 bases and J 6 bases; nucleotides not matched to a gene: 2. Germline V gene data show CDR1 as SGHAT and CDR2 as FQNNGV.

This chain connects TRBV11-2 to TRBJ2-6, with no clear D. The germline V gene has CDR1 SGHAT and CDR2 FQNNGV. The V end was cut by 5 bases, the J end by 0 bases, with 5 bases between. This CDR3 has 14 residues. The CDR3 loop is CASSPSSGANVLTF. The CDR3 coding sequence is TGTGCCAGCAGCCCCAGCTCTGGGGCCAACGTCCTGACTTTC.

This chain joins TRBV27 and TRBJ1-5, with TRBD1 matching 9 bases. V was pared by 5 bases and J by 0 bases, with 8 bases of the junction left unmatched. Germline V CDR1 and CDR2: MNHEY, SMNVEV (reference sequence). CDR3 length: 17 residues. The CDR3 protein is CASSPSDRGASNQPQHF. The CDR3, as DNA: TGTGCCAGCAGTCCGTCCGACAGGGGGGCTAGCAATCAGCCCCAGCATTTT.

This chain joins TRBV28 and TRBJ1-1; a possible D gene is TRBD1 (5 bases). V dropped 3 bases and J dropped 8 bases, with 16 bases sitting between them. The CDR3 runs to 14 residues. Germline CDR1 reads MDHEN; CDR2 reads SYDVKM. The CDR3 protein is CASSLAPPTEEAFF. The CDR3 DNA sequence: TGTGCCAGCAGTTTGGCCCCACCGACAGAGGAAGCTTTCTTT. Using reference TRBV28 and TRBJ1-1 for the parts outside the CDR3, the full variable domain is DVKVTQSSRYLVKRTGEKVFLECVQDMDHENMFWYRQDPGLGLRLIYFSYDVKMKEKGDIPEGYSVSREKKERFSLILESASTNQTSMYLCASSLAPPTEEAFFGQGTRLTVV.

This clone has only one observation. The rearrangement uses TRBV2 and TRBJ1-2; D may be TRBD1 (5 bases). This CDR3 region has 14 residues. The V and J ends lost 11 bases and 9 bases respectively, with 25 bases between them. Germline V gene data show CDR1 as SNHLY and CDR2 as FYNNEI. The chain's CDR3 is CACLGTSITSSYTF. CDR3 bases: TGTGCCTGTCTCGGGACTTCAATTACCTCCAGCTACACCTTC.